This passage covers 30 T cell receptor beta chains from one sample sequenced in a study of identical twins. TCRdb re-called the 5' RACE reads with MiXCR, one entry per CDR3 protein. The sample contains around 250,000 distinct CDR3 sequences, roughly an eighth of which appear only once. This same sample was also part of a study on yellow fever vaccine responses in identical twins.

Sequencing was carried out using memory (CD45RO+) T cells sorted from blood. These receptors came from a woman under 30 in good health.

This clonotype has only a few counts. This chain joins TRBV15 and TRBJ2-1; 8 bases agree with TRBD2. The germline CDR1 and CDR2 sequences are LNHNV and YYDKDF (reference sequence). The CDR3 runs to 16 residues. Losses at the gene ends were 0 bases for V and 3 bases for J; bases not matched to a gene: 4. The CDR3 reads CATSRDRSGGYNEQFF. The CDR3 bases are TGTGCCACCAGCAGAGATCGGAGCGGGGGCTACAATGAGCAGTTCTTC.

This chain connects TRBV20-1 to TRBJ2-5; D is uncertain. The CDR3 loop spans 10 amino acids. Germline values: CDR1 DFQATT, CDR2 SNEGSKA (reference sequence). V gave up 2 bases and J gave up 5 bases, with 3 bases separating them. The CDR3 region has the DNA TGCAGTGCTAGATTCGAGACCCAGTACTTC. Amino acids: CSARFETQYF.

The rearrangement joins TRBV18 to TRBJ2-5; TRBD2 agrees at 12 bases. The CDR3 runs to 15 residues. V lost 5 bases, J lost 2 bases, and 3 bases stayed unmatched. The germline CDR1 and CDR2 sequences are KGHSH and LQKENI. The CDR3 bases are TGTGCCAGCTCAAGGACTAGCGGGGTACAAGAGACCCAGTACTTC. Translated: CASSRTSGVQETQYF. Full variable domain (outside the CDR3, taken from reference TRBV18 and TRBJ2-5): NAGVMQNPRHLVRRRGQEARLRCSPMKGHSHVYWYRQLPEEGLKFMVYLQKENIIDESGMPKERFSAEFPKEGPSILRIQQVVRGDSAAYFCASSRTSGVQETQYFGPGTRLLVL.

This chain connects TRBV29-1 to TRBJ2-1; D is perhaps TRBD1 (7 bases). CDR1 is SQVTM and CDR2 is ANQGSEA in the germline V gene. The germline V and J ends were trimmed by 7 bases and 2 bases, with 12 bases remaining between them. The CDR3 length is 13 residues. CDR3 DNA sequence: TGCAGCGCCGCGGGACAGACCTACAATGAGCAGTTCTTC. Encoded protein: CSAAGQTYNEQFF.

In this sample, this clonotype turned up many times. The chain joins TRBV29-1 to TRBJ2-5; D possibly uses TRBD1 or TRBD2 (5 bases each). CDR3 length equals 15 residues. Germline V lookup: CDR1 SQVTM, CDR2 ANQGSEA. V was pared by 6 bases and J by 5 bases, with 22 bases between. CDR3: CSVEGTPGDGETQYF. CDR3 coding DNA: TGCAGCGTCGAGGGGACCCCGGGTGATGGGGAGACCCAGTACTTC.

This clonotype was detected only a few times. The rearrangement links TRBV7-8 to TRBJ2-5; no clear D gene. The CDR3 sequence is 14 residues long. Trimming took off 3 bases at V and 3 bases at J, with 11 bases between the two ends. In germline, CDR1 is SGHVS, CDR2 FQNEAQ. CDR3 region: CASSLGTPEETQYF. In nucleotides, the CDR3 is TGTGCCAGCAGCTTGGGCACCCCAGAAGAGACCCAGTACTTC.

This clonotype was counted between two and nine times. The genes are TRBV29-1 and TRBJ1-2; possible D gene TRBD1, 5 bases. Germline assignment: CDR1 SQVTM and CDR2 ANQGSEA. The CDR3 length is 11 residues. V shed 4 bases and J shed 4 bases, with 7 bases lying between them. This CDR3 reads CSVVTAYGYTF. CDR3 DNA: TGCAGCGTTGTGACAGCCTATGGCTACACCTTC.

J is TRBJ2-3 and V is TRBV27; 10 nucleotides match TRBD2. The CDR3 spans 16 residues. The ends lost 2 bases at V and 1 base at J; junction bases unmatched: 3. CDR1 and CDR2 from the germline V gene are MNHEY and SMNVEV (reference sequence). CDR3 sequence: CASSLRLAGGTDTQYF. In nucleotides, the CDR3 is TGTGCCAGCAGTTTAAGACTAGCGGGTGGCACAGATACGCAGTATTTT.

This clonotype was seen only a few times. The rearrangement joins TRBV2 to TRBJ2-1; 9 nucleotides align to TRBD1. This CDR3 region has 15 residues. Germline V lookup: CDR1 SNHLY, CDR2 FYNNEI. After removal of 6 bases from V and 3 bases from J, the junction contained 6 bases not matched to a gene. The CDR3 DNA is TGTGCCAGCAGATCGGGACAGGGACACTACAATGAGCAGTTCTTC. As protein: CASRSGQGHYNEQFF.

This clonotype showed up just a few times. The chain recombines TRBV20-1 with TRBJ2-7, with no clear D. The CDR3 extends over 13 amino acids. Trimming stripped 1 base from V and 7 bases from J, with 14 bases between. Germline V lookup: CDR1 DFQATT, CDR2 SNEGSKA (reference sequence). As DNA, the CDR3 is TGCAGTGCTAGAGCGCCGACCGGACGGGAGCAGTACTTC. Its protein is CSARAPTGREQYF.

The sample holds many counts of this clonotype. The V call is TRBV20-1, the J call TRBJ1-1, with 10 positions matching TRBD1. Trimming cost V 7 bases and J 7 bases; bases outside gene matches: 15. CDR1 and CDR2 from the germline V gene are DFQATT and SNEGSKA (reference sequence). This CDR3 has 15 amino acids. The CDR3 DNA reads TGCAGTGTCAAAGCCGAGGACAGGGGGACCCTTGAAGCTTTCTTT. This translates into CSVKAEDRGTLEAFF.

The sample holds many counts of this clonotype. This chain uses TRBV12-3 or TRBV12-4 with TRBJ2-4; D might be TRBD1 or TRBD2, each matching 6 bases. V was shortened by 1 base and J by 7 bases, with 17 bases between the two germline ends. The CDR3 has 16 amino acids. The CDR3 DNA reads TGTGCCAGCAGTTTAGGTATCGGCCGGGGGCGGAACATTCAGTACTTC. Its translation is CASSLGIGRGRNIQYF.

The V call is TRBV5-1, the J call TRBJ2-3; 8 nucleotides agree with TRBD2. V lost 0 bases to trimming and J lost 9 bases; unmatched junction nucleotides: 15. This CDR3 contains 17 residues. CDR1 and CDR2 from the germline V gene are SGHRS and YFSETQ. The CDR3 bases are TGCGCCAGCAGCTTGGCCAGTGTCGGGACTAGTCTCGACACGCAGTATTTT. Protein: CASSLASVGTSLDTQYF.

This chain links TRBV29-1 with TRBJ1-1; no clear D. The length of the CDR3 is 11 residues. V lost 5 bases and J 6 bases, leaving 10 bases between the germline ends. Germline CDR1 reads SQVTM; CDR2 reads ANQGSEA. The CDR3 spells CSVCYEAEAFF. DNA of the CDR3: TGCAGCGTTTGTTACGAGGCTGAAGCTTTCTTT. Supplemented by reference TRBV29-1 and TRBJ1-1, the full variable domain reads SAVISQKPSRDICQRGTSLTIQCQVDSQVTMMFWYRQQPGQSLTLIATANQGSEATYESGFVIDKFPISRPNLTFSTLTVSNMSPEDSSIYLCSVCYEAEAFFGQGTRLTVV.

There are a few counts of this clonotype. The chain links TRBV2 to TRBJ2-1, with TRBD1 matching 8 bases. With 4 bases clipped from V and 6 bases from J, the junction kept 2 bases outside the gene matches. CDR3 size: 13 residues. Looked up from germline, CDR1 is SNHLY and CDR2 is FYNNEI. CDR3 nucleotides: TGTGCCAGCAGTGGAGACAGGGGCAATGAGCAGTTCTTC. Protein product: CASSGDRGNEQFF.

This sequence joins TRBV20-1 and TRBJ2-7, with 8 bases that match TRBD2. Per the germline V gene, CDR1 is DFQATT and CDR2 is SNEGSKA (reference sequence). V dropped 1 base and J dropped 3; count of bases not matched to a gene: 2. CDR3 length equals 13 residues. The CDR3, as DNA: TGCAGTGCTAGAGTTAGCGGGGTCTACGAGCAGTACTTC. Translation gives CSARVSGVYEQYF.

This clonotype was counted between two and nine times. V gene TRBV6-1 combines with J gene TRBJ2-7, with 12 nucleotides matching TRBD2. The CDR3 extends over 13 amino acids. Germline values: CDR1 MNHNS, CDR2 SASEGT. With 5 bases clipped from V and 5 bases from J, the junction kept 1 base outside the gene matches. CDR3 nucleotide sequence: TGTGCCAGCAGTCGGACTAGCGGGGACGAGCAGTACTTC. Its protein product is CASSRTSGDEQYF.

This clonotype was picked up a small number of times. V and J are TRBV29-1 and TRBJ2-7, with D tentatively TRBD2 (5 bases). CDR1 SQVTM and CDR2 ANQGSEA come from the germline V gene. V lost 5 bases, J lost 5 bases, and 13 bases lay in between. This CDR3 spans 12 amino acids. Here the CDR3 reads CSVSRGDNEQYF. CDR3 DNA sequence: TGCAGCGTTTCTCGGGGAGACAACGAGCAGTACTTC.

Many counts were recorded for this clonotype. This rearrangement joins TRBV29-1 to TRBJ2-7; D call uncertain. CDR3 length: 13 residues. CDR1 is SQVTM, CDR2 ANQGSEA, per germline. Trimming pared 3 bases from V and 2 bases from J, leaving 11 bases between. Here the CDR3 DNA reads TGCAGCGTTGAGCCTTCAGGAGCCTACGAGCAGTACTTC. It specifies CSVEPSGAYEQYF.

With regard to this clonotype: A much larger clone lies a single base off, so this may be a read error. The chain uses TRBV4-1 and TRBJ2-5; D is unclear. The CDR3 is made up of 15 amino acids. Per the germline V gene, CDR1 is MGHRA and CDR2 is YSYEKL. In DNA, the CDR3 is TGCGCCAGCGGCCAAGGATGGGGATTGCAAGAGACCCAGTACTTC. Translated, it gives CASGQGWGLQETQYF.

The CDR3: CASSYSRGTVEAFF. CDR3 nucleotide sequence: TGTGCCAGCAGTTACTCGCGTGGGACAGTTGAAGCTTTCTTT. The V and J genes are TRBV6-5 and TRBJ1-1, with 7 positions matching TRBD1. V was pared by 0 bases and J by 7 bases, with 5 bases of the junction left unmatched. CDR3 length equals 14 residues. Germline V gene data show CDR1 as MNHEY and CDR2 as SVGAGI.

Many counts were recorded for this clonotype. This chain links TRBV10-2 with TRBJ2-3, with 8 bases identical to TRBD2. J lost 2 bases, V lost 6 bases, and 19 bases had no gene match. The germline V gene has CDR1 WSHSY and CDR2 SAAADI. The CDR3 runs 19 residues. This chain's CDR3 is CASRTAGADNKNPTDTQYF. CDR3 sequence (DNA): TGCGCCAGCAGAACAGCGGGAGCGGATAACAAGAACCCCACAGATACGCAGTATTTT.

This clonotype was seen a few times. The chain has TRBV12-3 or TRBV12-4 and TRBJ2-7, with D perhaps matching TRBD2 (6 bases). The V and J ends lost 5 bases and 6 bases respectively, with 17 bases between them. The CDR3 loop spans 14 amino acids. DNA of the CDR3: TGTGCCAGCAGTCCTGGGGGGTCCGCCACCGAGCAGTACTTC. Translated, it gives CASSPGGSATEQYF.

The chain is built from TRBV9 and TRBJ1-2; 8 positions match TRBD1. The CDR3 is 15 residues long. J lost 7 bases, V lost 0 bases, and 8 bases had no gene match. Per germline, CDR1 SGDLS and CDR2 YYNGEE. DNA of the CDR3: TGTGCCAGCAGCGTAGGGTACAGGGGGGAAACTGGCTACACCTTC. Its translation: CASSVGYRGETGYTF. Full variable domain (missing parts from reference TRBV9 and TRBJ1-2): DSGVTQTPKHLITATGQRVTLRCSPRSGDLSVYWYQQSLDQGLQFLIQYYNGEERAKGNILERFSAQQFPDLHSELNLSSLELGDSALYFCASSVGYRGETGYTFGSGTRLTVV.

The chain combines TRBV20-1 with TRBJ2-6; D might be TRBD1 or TRBD2, each matching 5 bases. The CDR3 loop spans 18 amino acids. Germline lookup yields CDR1 DFQATT and CDR2 SNEGSKA (reference sequence). V lost 6 bases and J lost 0, with 21 bases in between. The CDR3 DNA is TGCAGTGCCTCGCCCAACTTTGCAGGGAGCTCTGGGGCCAACGTCCTGACTTTC. It encodes CSASPNFAGSSGANVLTF.

This clonotype has more than one count but fewer than ten. V gene TRBV11-2 combines with J gene TRBJ2-1; D might be TRBD1 or TRBD2, each matching 6 bases. The V end was cut by 6 bases, the J end by 8 bases, with 14 bases between. CDR1 is SGHAT and CDR2 is FQNNGV in the germline V gene. CDR3 size: 13 residues. The CDR3 reads CASRLQGGDEQFF. DNA for the CDR3: TGTGCCAGCAGATTACAGGGCGGGGATGAGCAGTTCTTC.

J is TRBJ2-1 and V is TRBV18; a possible D gene is TRBD1 (7 bases). Germline V gene lookup returns CDR1 KGHSH and CDR2 LQKENI. The CDR3 is made up of 14 amino acids. The V and J ends lost 7 bases and 5 bases respectively, with 15 bases between them. The CDR3 DNA follows: TGTGCCAGCTTCCCAGGGGGGAATAACAATGAGCAGTTCTTC. Translation gives CASFPGGNNNEQFF.

The chain combines TRBV4-1 with TRBJ2-2; maybe TRBD2 (5 bases). Germline lookup yields CDR1 MGHRA and CDR2 YSYEKL. V gave up 3 bases and J gave up 5 bases, with 13 bases separating them. The CDR3 runs 15 residues. CDR3 protein: CASSQFAGWTGELFF. CDR3 coding DNA: TGCGCCAGCAGCCAGTTCGCGGGTTGGACCGGGGAGCTGTTTTTT.

This clonotype has only a few counts. This rearrangement joins TRBV20-1 to TRBJ2-3; 8 bases fit TRBD2. This CDR3 has 13 residues. The V gene's germline CDR1 is DFQATT and CDR2 SNEGSKA (reference sequence). J lost 0 bases, V lost 6 bases, and 2 bases had no gene match. The CDR3, as DNA: TGCAGTGCATCTAGCGGGAGCACAGATACGCAGTATTTT. It is translated as CSASSGSTDTQYF.

This clonotype has just a few counts. The V gene is TRBV5-1, the J gene TRBJ2-1; TRBD2 matches 14 bases. Germline values: CDR1 SGHRS, CDR2 YFSETQ. After removal of 2 bases from V and 6 bases from J, the junction contained 7 bases not matched to a gene. The CDR3 length is 17 residues. The CDR3 coding sequence is TGCGCCAGCAGCTTCAGACTAGCGGGAGGGCGGGGCAATGAGCAGTTCTTC. Translated, it gives CASSFRLAGGRGNEQFF. The full variable domain, completed using reference TRBV5-1 and TRBJ2-1, is KAGVTQTPRYLIKTRGQQVTLSCSPISGHRSVSWYQQTPGQGLQFLFEYFSETQRNKGNFPGRFSGRQFSNSRSEMNVSTLELGDSALYLCASSFRLAGGRGNEQFFGPGTRLTVL.